This TCR beta chain stems from a study of shared clonotypes between healthy human individuals (dated by TCRdb to the early 2020s). For context, the study as a whole: The cohort comprised a couple of women and a few men aged 18 to 49 years. For each donor, CD4 naive and CD4 memory were each given three plates, CD8 naive was given two plates, and CD8 memory was given one plate. To estimate repertoire size and how much clonotypes are shared between individuals, the study performed deep sequencing of blood TCR repertoires from about five healthy adults. To increase sequencing depth and limit assay-specific biases, TCR repertoire library preparation and sequencing were carried out by different laboratories using diverse techniques. Between about 0.94 and 10 billion PBMCs per donor were obtained by leukapheresis. The investigation overall reported the following: Sampling was restricted to blood, and TCR repertoires in tissue are likely to differ from TCR repertoires in blood. Sharing across several donors was observed for about 4.8% of naive CD4, about 3.2% of naive CD8, 2% to 2.5% of memory CD4, and less than 0.45% of memory CD8 clonotypes. Because the study included only a small number of donors, the genetic and exposure-history diversity represented was limited. Higher generation probabilities were observed for clonotypes shared by all four sorted-subset donors than for non-shared clonotypes. Rarefaction of sorted-subset datasets indicated incomplete sequencing despite the large sequencing depth. Based on pairwise subsampling, the degree of clonotype sharing among donors was expected to be affected by sequencing depth. Larger estimated clonotype richness was generally found for naive subsets than for memory subsets.

Concerning this clone: Its antigen is currently not known. Base qualities are missing; no much larger clone stands one base away.

The cysteine opens and the phenylalanine closes a CDR3 of 17 amino acids. Just the 51-base CDR3 DNA is kept, in frame starting at base 1. Trimming removed 6 bases from V and 4 bases from J; the gene matches leave 14 bases unexplained. Reading the germline V gene (reference sequence) gives CDR1 MNHEY and CDR2 SMNVEV. Using the deep immunoSEQ assay, multiplex PCR amplified TCR CDR3 regions from genomic DNA. Extracted genomic DNA from each cell subset was spread evenly across all wells of several immunoSEQ 96-well plates, with each plate serving as a replicate. For sorted subsets, each replicate PCR was loaded with around 200 ng genomic DNA, equivalent to 25,000 to 35,000 T cell genomes. Purified libraries were quantified with a Qubit 3.0 fluorometer, sized on a Bioanalyzer 2100, and re-quantified with the KAPA Library Quantification kit. Each immunoSEQ 96-well plate was sequenced on its own single-read 150-cycle Illumina NextSeq 550 flow cell. As for how the authors treated the data: Because the immunoSEQ output included only junctional sequences and no quality scores, the filtering could not be the same as the filtering used for full-length reads. Sequences were annotated with PyIR, a Python wrapper for IgBLAST v1.9, using IMGT germline references to assign V/J genes and CDR3. Any read was removed if the V/J assignment was weak (E-value above 1e-6), the CDR3 was missing, or the read contained stop codons, out-of-frame junctions, or ambiguous translated residues. V3J clonotypes were defined as sequences sharing the same inferred V gene, J gene, and CDR3 amino acid sequence. The percentage overlap between two repertoires was calculated by dividing the number of shared unique clonotypes by the size of the smaller repertoire. Repertoire richness was assessed with RTK rarefaction, the Chao1 estimator, and Recon v2.1 estimates of unobserved clonotypes. Generation probabilities for all TCRbeta clonotypes obtained by the gDNA method from a handful of donors were computed using OLGA. TCRdb stores this immuneACCESS table with in-frame sequences only. Part of the clones is absent; in the studies checked, under half of the shortfall reflects unresolved V genes, and no reason is known for the rest. V and J calls and clone size are given by that table; D and trimming were obtained from the DNA. Across this sample there are around 2.5 million clones, with 93% seen only once. The ten most abundant clones make up roughly 0.39% of the sample.

Donors were healthy HIV-negative adults with no recently reported acute infections or vaccinations. Every donor was a Caucasian adult living in Nashville, Tennessee, USA. CD4+ T cells were enriched through magnetic negative selection, after which naive cells were positively selected on CD45RA and the remaining negative fraction served as the memory subset. Blood was collected by leukapheresis, and PBMCs were isolated by Ficoll-Histopaque density gradient centrifugation and then cryopreserved in liquid nitrogen vapor phase. Analytical flow cytometry was used to check the purity and quantity of every magnetically sorted T cell population. Genomic DNA was isolated from each sorted fraction and quantified by UV absorbance on a Nanodrop 2000c.

The clonotype comes from a man aged 18 to 30 in good health. Some clones in this sample may be carry-over from other donors' samples. Sequenced: naive CD4+ T cells from PBMCs. Sample cell subset or site, as interpreted from the label and publication: CD45RA+ positively selected. The rearranged chain carries TRBV27 and TRBJ2-3; TRBD2 fits 9 bases in the junction. The bases are TGTGCCAGCAGCCCTCTTCCCGGGACTAGCAGACCAGATACGCAGTATTTT. This gives the protein CASSPLPGTSRPDTQYF.